This T cell receptor (beta chain) was found in a study of control samples from healthy donors and cancer patients. The assay was immunoSEQ multiplex PCR, and TCRdb's table has in-frame clones only and misses some. The table includes under 450,000 clones, approximately 90% detected once. Germline lookup yields CDR1 SGHAT and CDR2 FQDESV (reference sequence). Trimming removed 5 bases from V and 8 bases from J, with 16 bases in between. The CDR3 is 14 residues long. This clone was seen only a few times. The receptor's source is a man in his forties or fifties with head and neck cancer. The sample consisted of PBMCs. The chain has TRBV11-1 and TRBJ2-1; the D gene is possibly TRBD2 (5 bases). The CDR3 DNA is TGTGCCAGCAGCCGGGGTCTGGGGAGCGATGAGCAGTTCTTC. It is translated as CASSRGLGSDEQFF.